The 23 T cell receptor beta chains reported below all come from one sample, sequenced in a study of T cells in Graves' hyperthyroidism and ophthalmopathy. RNA transcripts served as the template for amplifying TCR beta CDR3 regions. The HTBI primer set drove a first-round RT-PCR of the TCR CDR3. Each CDR3 protein is one row after TCRdb ran MiXCR on the multiplex PCR reads. The sample includes more than 650,000 distinct CDR3 sequences, 12% to 15% of them seen just once. The sequenced sample was blood. All receptors derive from a woman between 18 and 29 years old with Graves' hyperthyroidism.

This clonotype was counted at least ten times. The V gene is TRBV10-1, the J gene TRBJ2-5; D gene unclear. CDR1 WNHNN and CDR2 SYGVQD come from the germline V gene (reference sequence). Trimming took 0 bases from V and 9 from J, leaving 14 bases between them. The CDR3 consists of 14 residues. The CDR3 sequence is CASSESAGTRPQYF. CDR3 coding DNA: TGCGCCAGCAGTGAGTCTGCTGGAACCCGGCCCCAGTACTTC.

This clonotype showed up many times. The rearrangement links TRBV28 to TRBJ1-2; D is uncertain. The CDR3 runs 15 residues. Germline-derived CDR1 and CDR2 are MDHEN and SYDVKM. Trimming left V 6 bases short and J 8 bases short, with 22 bases between. This CDR3 reads CASSHVQRAWRGYTF. The CDR3 bases are TGTGCCAGCAGCCACGTACAGCGAGCGTGGCGAGGCTACACCTTC.

The J gene is TRBJ2-7, the V gene TRBV29-1; 8 bases match TRBD1. Looked up from germline, CDR1 is SQVTM and CDR2 is ANQGSEA. Trimming cost V 2 bases and J 5 bases; bases outside gene matches: 8. This CDR3 is 14 amino acids long. CDR3 sequence reads: CSVELTGDWHEQYF. The DNA of the CDR3 is TGCAGCGTTGAACTGACAGGGGATTGGCACGAGCAGTACTTC.

This clonotype was counted many times. The chain links TRBV4-1 to TRBJ2-7, with TRBD2 matching 10 bases. The CDR3 totals 17 residues. The germline V gene encodes CDR1 MGHRA and CDR2 YSYEKL. The trim removed 2 bases at V and 7 bases at J, leaving 14 bases unmatched. The CDR3 DNA follows: TGCGCCAGCAGCCAACCCCTCAACCTAGCGGGAGAGAGGGAGCAGTACTTC. Encoded protein: CASSQPLNLAGEREQYF.

This clonotype was detected many times. CDR3 bases: TGTGCCAGCAGCTGGGGACTAACTAGCACAGATACGCAGTATTTT. Residues: CASSWGLTSTDTQYF. J is TRBJ2-3 and V is TRBV7-8, with TRBD2 matching over 7 bases. The V segment lost 4 bases and the J segment 0 bases; nucleotides outside the gene matches: 4. CDR3 length: 15 residues. Germline CDR1 and CDR2: SGHVS and FQNEAQ.

This clonotype was detected only a few times. The J gene is TRBJ2-5, the V gene TRBV3-1, with no clear D. CDR1 LGHDT and CDR2 YNNKEL come from the germline V gene (reference sequence). Trimming left V 1 base short and J 10 bases short, with 10 bases between. The CDR3 loop spans 12 amino acids. The DNA for the CDR3 is TGTGCCAGCAGCCAAGCAATGAGAAACCAGTACTTC. Translating gives CASSQAMRNQYF.

This clonotype was picked up many times. The chain uses TRBV3-1 and TRBJ2-1, with D uncertain. Trimming shortened V by 1 base and J by 3 bases, and 13 bases separated the two germline ends. Germline CDR1 LGHDT, CDR2 YNNKEL (reference sequence). CDR3 length: 16 residues. The DNA for the CDR3 is TGTGCCAGCAGCCAAGTTGTGGGAAGCATCTACAATGAGCAGTTCTTC. Amino acid sequence: CASSQVVGSIYNEQFF.

This chain links TRBV6-1 with TRBJ1-4, with D hard to call. Trimming took off 8 bases at V and 0 bases at J, with 10 bases between the two ends. CDR3 length: 14 residues. Per the germline V gene, CDR1 is MNHNS and CDR2 is SASEGT. The CDR3: CASGYEATNEKLFF. Written as DNA, the CDR3 is TGTGCCAGCGGATATGAGGCAACTAATGAAAAACTGTTTTTT.

The V call is TRBV7-9, the J call TRBJ1-6; the match to TRBD1 covers 9 bases. The V gene end was trimmed by 6 bases and the J gene end by 10 bases; junction bases not matched to a gene: 10. This CDR3 spans 15 amino acids. Germline V gene data show CDR1 as SEHNR and CDR2 as FQNEAQ (reference sequence). The CDR3 region has the DNA TGTGCCAGCAGTGAAGCCACAGGGGGCGGATCACCCCTCCACTTT. It is translated as CASSEATGGGSPLHF.

A few counts support this clonotype. This chain links TRBV12-3 or TRBV12-4 with TRBJ1-3; no definite D call. The CDR3 runs to 12 residues. Trimming pared 6 bases from V and 4 bases from J, leaving 7 bases between. Here the CDR3 reads CASRGYGNTIYF. The CDR3 coding sequence is TGTGCCAGCAGGGGATACGGAAACACCATATATTTT.

The CDR3 region is CASSPGTSGRFDEQYF. In DNA form, the CDR3 reads TGTGCCAGCAGCCCCGGGACTAGCGGGAGGTTCGACGAGCAGTACTTC. The chain links TRBV7-9 to TRBJ2-7; the match to TRBD2 covers 15 bases. This CDR3 region has 16 residues. Germline CDR1 is SEHNR and CDR2 is FQNEAQ (reference sequence). V lost 5 bases and J lost 5; bases outside the gene matches: 7.

This clonotype was detected ten times or more. The chain uses TRBV2 and TRBJ1-1, with TRBD1 matching 7 bases. Trimming took 7 bases from V and 0 from J; bases not matched to a gene: 8. Germline values: CDR1 SNHLY, CDR2 FYNNEI. This CDR3 comprises 15 residues. CDR3 in amino acids: CASIEWDSLNTEAFF. The CDR3 nucleotides read TGTGCCAGCATAGAATGGGACAGCCTGAACACTGAAGCTTTCTTT. The full variable domain, with the rest looked up from reference TRBV2 and TRBJ1-1, is EPEVTQTPSHQVTQMGQEVILRCVPISNHLYFYWYRQILGQKVEFLVSFYNNEISEKSEIFDDQFSVERPDGSNFTLKIRSTKLEDSAMYFCASIEWDSLNTEAFFGQGTRLTVV.

Ten or more counts support this clonotype. The V call is TRBV3-1, the J call TRBJ1-5; D uncertain. The ends were cut back, 4 bases at V and 2 bases at J, with 12 bases in the middle. Germline V lookup: CDR1 LGHDT, CDR2 YNNKEL (reference sequence). The CDR3 totals 15 residues. The CDR3, as DNA: TGTGCCAGCAGCCCCAACGGGGTCGGCAATCAGCCCCAGCATTTT. Translated, it gives CASSPNGVGNQPQHF.

Many counts were recorded for this clonotype. The chain is built from TRBV2 and TRBJ2-7; 14 bases agree with TRBD2. The CDR3 is made up of 15 amino acids. Germline lookup yields CDR1 SNHLY and CDR2 FYNNEI. The V and J ends lost 3 bases and 7 bases, in that order; junction bases with no gene match: 5. The CDR3 spells CASSEGLAGAGEQYF. The CDR3 nucleotides are TGTGCCAGCAGTGAGGGACTAGCGGGAGCCGGGGAGCAGTACTTC. The full variable domain, completed using reference TRBV2 and TRBJ2-7, is EPEVTQTPSHQVTQMGQEVILRCVPISNHLYFYWYRQILGQKVEFLVSFYNNEISEKSEIFDDQFSVERPDGSNFTLKIRSTKLEDSAMYFCASSEGLAGAGEQYFGPGTRLTVT.

This clonotype came up a few times. The genes are TRBV5-6 and TRBJ2-3, with 8 bases aligning to TRBD1. V lost 4 bases and J lost 4; bases outside the gene matches: 8. Germline lookup yields CDR1 SGHDT and CDR2 YYEEEE. The length of the CDR3 is 15 residues. CDR3 nucleotides: TGTGCCAGCAGCATACGGACAGGGACGGCAGATACGCAGTATTTT. It translates to CASSIRTGTADTQYF.

The rearrangement uses TRBV9 and TRBJ2-6; D uncertain. This CDR3 contains 15 residues. V lost 3 bases, J lost 4 bases, and 11 bases lay in between. CDR1 and CDR2 (germline): SGDLS, YYNGEE. For the CDR3, the DNA is TGTGCCAGCAGCGGGCAGTTCGGCGGGGCCAACGTCCTGACTTTC. It translates to CASSGQFGGANVLTF.

This clonotype was picked up many times. The chain uses TRBV5-6 and TRBJ2-7; perhaps TRBD2 as D (6 bases). V was clipped by 4 bases and J by 8 bases, with 16 bases between them. In germline, CDR1 is SGHDT, CDR2 YYEEEE. This CDR3 contains 13 residues. The CDR3 DNA is TGTGCCAGCAGCCCGCCGGACTACGGAAAGCAGTACTTC. It specifies CASSPPDYGKQYF.

V is TRBV24-1 and J is TRBJ2-7; 10 bases agree with TRBD2. The germline V gene has CDR1 KGHDR and CDR2 SFDVKD. CDR3 length equals 14 residues. Trimming removed 6 bases from V and 4 bases from J; junction bases left unmatched: 5. CDR3 sequence: CATSPRLAGYEQYF. CDR3 DNA sequence: TGTGCCACCAGTCCCCGACTAGCGGGTTACGAGCAGTACTTC.

About this clonotype itself: A much bigger clone sits one base away, suggesting this may be a read error. The DNA for the CDR3 is TGCAGTGCTAGGGCGTTAGAAACAGGGACCTACAAGCAGTACTTC. The encoded protein is CSARALETGTYKQYF. The V call is TRBV20-1, the J call TRBJ2-7, with D perhaps matching TRBD1 (6 bases). CDR3 length: 15 amino acids. Germline lookup yields CDR1 DFQATT and CDR2 SNEGSKA (reference sequence).

This clonotype was recorded many times. The chain recombines TRBV3-1 with TRBJ2-7; no clear D. Trimming left V 0 bases short and J 4 bases short, with 13 bases between. This CDR3 contains 15 residues. Germline V lookup: CDR1 LGHDT, CDR2 YNNKEL (reference sequence). CDR3: CASSQERASQYEQYF. CDR3 DNA sequence: TGTGCCAGCAGCCAAGAGCGAGCCTCACAATACGAGCAGTACTTC.

The V gene is TRBV29-1, the J gene TRBJ2-5; 7 nucleotides align to TRBD2. This CDR3 spans 13 amino acids. Trimming cost V 5 bases and J 3 bases; bases outside gene matches: 6. Looked up from germline, CDR1 is SQVTM and CDR2 is ANQGSEA. The DNA for the CDR3 is TGCAGCGTTCCTCAGCGGGGTGAAGAGACCCAGTACTTC. Its translation: CSVPQRGEETQYF.

V is TRBV6-1 and J is TRBJ1-5; D is unresolved. The CDR3 is 13 residues long. Trimming shortened V by 7 bases and J by 5 bases, and 12 bases separated the two germline ends. Looked up from germline, CDR1 is MNHNS and CDR2 is SASEGT. The CDR3 nucleotides are TGTGCCAGCATCGGGCAGGCGGATCAGCCCCAGCATTTT. Protein product: CASIGQADQPQHF.

This clonotype appeared a few times. One base away lies a much larger clone, so this may be a sequencing read error. The chain is built from TRBV12-3 or TRBV12-4 and TRBJ2-7, with 12 bases matching TRBD2. This CDR3 has 16 amino acids. CDR3 region: CASSSSSSGRAYERYF. CDR3 nucleotides: TGTGCCAGCAGTAGCAGCTCTAGCGGGAGGGCGTACGAGCGGTACTTC.